The present TCR beta chain was sequenced within a study of response to subunit inactivated influenza vaccine. TCRdb processed the RT-PCR reads anew with MiXCR; each CDR3 protein has one entry. The repertoire holds roughly 630,000 distinct CDR3 sequences, with around 15% as singletons. CDR1 LGHNA and CDR2 YNFKEQ come from the germline V gene. Trimming stripped 2 bases from V and 4 bases from J, with 15 bases between. CDR3 size: 15 residues. This clonotype showed up just a few times. V and J are TRBV4-2 and TRBJ2-7, with D possibly TRBD2 on 6 matching bases. The clonotype comes from a man aged 45-65 years who received an inactivated influenza vaccine. The input for sequencing was PBMCs from blood, taken 14 to 15 days before vaccination. This chain's CDR3 is CASSQSAGSRYEQYF. In DNA, the CDR3 is TGTGCCAGCAGCCAAAGTGCGGGATCAAGATACGAGCAGTACTTC.